The T cell receptor (beta chain) described here comes from a study of response to subunit inactivated influenza vaccine. Findings and limits, study-wide: It was suggested by the authors that few new T cells are recruited by each seasonal influenza vaccination.

A single record per CDR3 protein comes from TCRdb applying MiXCR to the RT-PCR reads. The repertoire holds more than 150,000 distinct CDR3 sequences, about 9.3% seen once, with around 9.9% in the top ten. Trimming at V came to 4 bases and at J to 2 bases, leaving 4 bases not matched to a gene. CDR1 GTSNPN and CDR2 SVGIG come from the germline V gene (reference sequence). The CDR3 extends over 13 amino acids. There are a few counts of this clonotype. Its matching antigen is unknown. The chain recombines TRBV30 with TRBJ2-5, with 7 bases lining up with TRBD2. This receptor was obtained from a man aged 50 to 59 who received an inactivated influenza vaccine. The source material was non-naive T cells sorted from PBMCs, sampled on the day of vaccination. CDR3: CAWKVGGQETQYF. The CDR3 coding sequence is TGTGCCTGGAAAGTGGGGGGGCAAGAGACCCAGTACTTC.